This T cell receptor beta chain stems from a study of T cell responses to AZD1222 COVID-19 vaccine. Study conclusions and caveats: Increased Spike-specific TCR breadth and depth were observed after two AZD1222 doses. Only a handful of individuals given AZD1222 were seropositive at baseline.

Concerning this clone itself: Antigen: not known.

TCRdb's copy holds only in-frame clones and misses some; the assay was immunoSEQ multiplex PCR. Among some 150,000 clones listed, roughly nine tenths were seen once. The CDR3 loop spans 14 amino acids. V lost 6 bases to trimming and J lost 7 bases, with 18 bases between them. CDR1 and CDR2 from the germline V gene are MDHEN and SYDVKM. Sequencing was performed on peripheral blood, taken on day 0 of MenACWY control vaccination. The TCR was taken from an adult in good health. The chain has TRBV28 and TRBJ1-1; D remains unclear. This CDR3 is CASSPQSLGFEAFF. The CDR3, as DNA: TGTGCCAGCAGCCCCCAATCTTTGGGGTTTGAAGCTTTCTTT. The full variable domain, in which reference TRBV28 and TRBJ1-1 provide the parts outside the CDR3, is DVKVTQSSRYLVKRTGEKVFLECVQDMDHENMFWYRQDPGLGLRLIYFSYDVKMKEKGDIPEGYSVSREKKERFSLILESASTNQTSMYLCASSPQSLGFEAFFGQGTRLTVV.